Included here is one T cell receptor beta chain sequence, with context. Sequencing used immunoSEQ multiplex PCR; TCRdb keeps in-frame clones, though not all of them. The sample carries 350,000 to 400,000 clones, around nine tenths recorded once. The cohort comprised adults aged about 18 to 90 years residing in 20 to 30 US areas. Which cohort a participant joined came from the clinical history participants gave. Recovery among Cohort 3 donors was established by two negative PCRs, clearance, or symptom resolution. The entry originates in a study of blood T cell repertoires in COVID-19. Study-wide context: Material from acute and convalescent COVID-19 was sourced from the United States, Italy and Spain.

Trimming at V came to 11 bases and at J to 5 bases, leaving 19 bases not matched to a gene. Germline assignment: CDR1 SGHVT and CDR2 SQSDAQ. This CDR3 is 16 amino acids long. The rearrangement uses TRBV7-4 and TRBJ2-5; the match to TRBD2 covers 8 bases. This receptor was taken from a woman aged 25 to 39 who had recovered from COVID-19. Source material: PBMCs or T cells enriched from blood (not recorded which). The CDR3 DNA reads as TGTGCCGGTTCCCTTTACGGGGGGGTTATGTGGGAGACCCAGTACTTC. It specifies CAGSLYGGVMWETQYF.